A selection of T cell receptor beta chains follows, all from one sample in a study of shared clonotypes between healthy human individuals. Data came from immunoSEQ multiplex PCR; TCRdb stores just in-frame clones and leaves some out. Counted here are millions of clones, approximately 90% occurring once; the ten biggest clones make up roughly 0.14%. Sequencing was carried out using naive CD4+ T cells sorted from blood. These TCRs come from a man between 18 and 29 years old in good health. CDR3s include the opening cysteine and the closing phenylalanine or tryptophan. D genes are given only for firm matches. Clone size is shown for a subset of rows, as once, few, many or a class of expanded clone.

j_call	v_call	d_call	clone_size	cdr3_length	cdr3_nt	cdr3_aa
TRBJ1-4	TRBV18	NA	once	16	TGTGCCAGCTCCCCTCGACCGGCAGCAACTAATGAAAAACTGTTTTTT	CASSPRPAATNEKLFF
TRBJ2-3	TRBV7-6	NA	NA	16	TGTGCCAGCAGCCCCGGGGGCAGCAGCCCCACAGATACGCAGTATTTT	CASSPGGSSPTDTQYF
TRBJ2-1	TRBV2	NA	NA	15	TGTGCCAGCAGTGATGGACAAATCGGGCACAATGAGCAGTTCTTC	CASSDGQIGHNEQFF
TRBJ1-5	TRBV2	NA	NA	13	TGTGCCAGCAGTGATATGGGAACTCAGCCCCAGCATTTT	CASSDMGTQPQHF
TRBJ2-5	TRBV7-9	NA	NA	14	TGTGCCAGCAGTCCCGGGACAAGTCCAGGGACCCAGTACTTC	CASSPGTSPGTQYF
TRBJ1-2	TRBV7-2	NA	NA	14	TGTGCCAGCAGCTTAGGTCCCGCTGGGAATGGCTACACCTTC	CASSLGPAGNGYTF
TRBJ2-7	TRBV5-1	TRBD2	NA	14	TGCGCCAGCAGCCCGGGAGGAGGAGGGGACGAGCAGTACTTC	CASSPGGGGDEQYF
TRBJ2-5	TRBV27	NA	NA	14	TGTGCCAGCAGTTTATTGTCGGGCCGGGAGACCCAGTACTTC	CASSLLSGRETQYF
TRBJ2-2	TRBV18	TRBD1	NA	15	TGTGCCAGCTCACCAGGGACAGTCAACACCGGGGAGCTGTTTTTT	CASSPGTVNTGELFF
TRBJ2-5	TRBV5-4	TRBD2	NA	16	TGTGCCAGCAGCTTTGGACTAGCGGGGGGCCAAGAGACCCAGTACTTC	CASSFGLAGGQETQYF
TRBJ2-1	TRBV5-1	NA	NA	13	TGCGCCAGCAGTGGACTATTCTACAATGAGCAGTTCTTC	CASSGLFYNEQFF
TRBJ1-5	TRBV11-2	NA	NA	14	TGTGCCAGCAGCTTAGCAGGGTTTGATCAGCCCCAGCATTTT	CASSLAGFDQPQHF
TRBJ1-1	TRBV7-2	NA	NA	14	TGTGCCAGCAGCCCCTCGAGGGGGGGCACTGAAGCTTTCTTT	CASSPSRGGTEAFF